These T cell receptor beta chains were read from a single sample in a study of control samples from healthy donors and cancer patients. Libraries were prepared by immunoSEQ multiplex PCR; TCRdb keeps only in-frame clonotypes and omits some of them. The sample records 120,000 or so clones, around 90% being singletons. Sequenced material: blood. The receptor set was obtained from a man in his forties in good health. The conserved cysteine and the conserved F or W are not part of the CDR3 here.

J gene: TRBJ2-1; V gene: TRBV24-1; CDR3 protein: ATSDRQGGAYNEQF
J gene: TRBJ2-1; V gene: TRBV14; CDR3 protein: ASSQGGSGGQNEQF
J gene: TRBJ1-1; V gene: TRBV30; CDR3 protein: AWSPTDRGRVNTEAF
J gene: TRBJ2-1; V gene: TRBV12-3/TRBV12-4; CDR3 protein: ASSNSANEQF
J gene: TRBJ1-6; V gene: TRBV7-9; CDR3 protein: ASSMGPNSPLH
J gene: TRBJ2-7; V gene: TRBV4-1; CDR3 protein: ASSQARLAGGPYEQY
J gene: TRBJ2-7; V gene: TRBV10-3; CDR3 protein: AISEETDTDNSYEQY
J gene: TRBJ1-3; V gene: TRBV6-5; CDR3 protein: ASSSRDRGGGNTIY
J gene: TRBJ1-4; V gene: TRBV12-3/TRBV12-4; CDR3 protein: ASSFRRGEKLF
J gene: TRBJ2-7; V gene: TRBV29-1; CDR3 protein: SVPSGALGGEQY
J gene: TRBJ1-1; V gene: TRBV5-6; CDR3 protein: ASKTSGQVEAF
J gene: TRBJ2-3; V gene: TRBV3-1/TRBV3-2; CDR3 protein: ASSFRLAGGTDTQY
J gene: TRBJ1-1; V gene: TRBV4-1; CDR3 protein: ASSQEGPDPEAF
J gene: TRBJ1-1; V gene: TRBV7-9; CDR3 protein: ASSSGQRMNTEAF
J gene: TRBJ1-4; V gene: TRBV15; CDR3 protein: ATSRDPKGINEKLF
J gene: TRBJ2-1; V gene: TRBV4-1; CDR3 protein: ASSQDREGRTQF
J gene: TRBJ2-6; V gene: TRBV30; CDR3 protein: ACDLFSGANVLT
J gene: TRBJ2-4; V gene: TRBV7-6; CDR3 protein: ASSQGLAGGTKNIQY
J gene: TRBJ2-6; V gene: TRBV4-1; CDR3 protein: ASRGDTGANVLT
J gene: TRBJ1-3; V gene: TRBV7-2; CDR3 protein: ASSQNWFGNTIY
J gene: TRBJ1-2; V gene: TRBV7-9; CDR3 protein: ASSLGIPSYGYT
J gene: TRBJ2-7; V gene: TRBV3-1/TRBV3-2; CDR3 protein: ASSQGTASYEQY
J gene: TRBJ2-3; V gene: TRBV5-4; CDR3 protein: ASSSNQGVGTDTQY
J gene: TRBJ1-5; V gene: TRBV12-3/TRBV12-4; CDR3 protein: ASSWTVNQPQH
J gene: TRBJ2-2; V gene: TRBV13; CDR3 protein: ASSFGPGRFTGELF
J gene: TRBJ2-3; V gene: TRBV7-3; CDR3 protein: ASSQGAGGPTDTQY
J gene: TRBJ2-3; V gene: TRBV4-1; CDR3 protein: ASSHPGTSVTPGPQY
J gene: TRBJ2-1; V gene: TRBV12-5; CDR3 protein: ASGLVLAGTYNEQF
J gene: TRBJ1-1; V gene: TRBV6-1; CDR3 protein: ASSEIRGGEAF
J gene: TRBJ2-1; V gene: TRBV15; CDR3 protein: ATSGRDRGSNEQF
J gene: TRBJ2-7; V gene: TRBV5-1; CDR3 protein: ASSPRDSQAYEQY
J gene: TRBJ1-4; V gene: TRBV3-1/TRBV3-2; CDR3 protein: ASSPTRQARWGKLF
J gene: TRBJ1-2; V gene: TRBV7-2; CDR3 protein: AGQSAYGYT
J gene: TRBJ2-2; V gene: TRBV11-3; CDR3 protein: AGRGDTGELF
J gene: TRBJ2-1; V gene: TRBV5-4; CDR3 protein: ASSLVGTGYINEQF
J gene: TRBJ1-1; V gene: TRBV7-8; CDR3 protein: ASSPQRGGAYEAF
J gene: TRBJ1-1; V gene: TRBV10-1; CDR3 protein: ASSESGRGRLGTEAF
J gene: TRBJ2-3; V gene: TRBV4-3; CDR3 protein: ASSPETLSGDTQY
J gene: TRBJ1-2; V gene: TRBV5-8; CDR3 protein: ASSLAFRAFYGYT
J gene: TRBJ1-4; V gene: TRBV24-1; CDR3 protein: ATSATGTGYEKLF
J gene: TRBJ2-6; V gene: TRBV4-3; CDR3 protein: ASSQDYGFSGANVLT
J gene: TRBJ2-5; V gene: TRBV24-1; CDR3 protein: ATSDPVGYQETQY
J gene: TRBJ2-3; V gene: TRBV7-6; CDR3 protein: ASSQISGASTDTQY
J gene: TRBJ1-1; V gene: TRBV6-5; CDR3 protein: ASRNLGEGAF